This is a list of T cell receptor beta chains from one sample in a study of a mutant IDH1 vaccine in newly diagnosed glioma. The antigens these receptors bind are not known. Repertoires were generated with immunoSEQ multiplex PCR, while TCRdb's copy carries only in-frame clones and drops some. The sample holds 50,000 to 75,000 clones; 74% are singletons and the top ten take over 3.5%. Material: PBMCs, obtained from a glioma patient whose treatment included an IDH1 peptide vaccine. The origin of the receptors is a man in his fifties with glioma. Each CDR3 is given with its conserved first and last residue. The D gene is left open where the match is weak. Not all rows give a size; the values are once, few, many and, for expanded clones, a class.

TRBJ2-7 TRBV6-6 TRBD1 NA TGTGCCAGCAGTTACTCTGGGACAGGGGGCGGCGAGCAGTACTTC CASSYSGTGGGEQYF
TRBJ1-1 TRBV10-3 TRBD1 NA TGTGCCAGCCGGACAGGCCCTGAAGCTTTCTTT CASRTGPEAFF
TRBJ1-1 TRBV2 NA NA TGTGCCAGCAGTCCCCCTGTGGGGAACACTGAAGCTTTCTTT CASSPPVGNTEAFF
TRBJ1-1 TRBV5-1 NA NA TGCGCCAGCAGCTTGGGGGCCTCGAACACTGAAGCTTTCTTT CASSLGASNTEAFF
TRBJ2-3 TRBV9 NA NA TGTGCCAGCAGCGTCAGCGGGCACAACACAGATACGCAGTATTTT CASSVSGHNTDTQYF
TRBJ2-1 TRBV29-1 TRBD2 NA TGCAGCGTCGGGGGGGGGCTATTCTACTCCTACAATGAGCAGTTCTTC CSVGGGLFYSYNEQFF
TRBJ1-5 TRBV6-5 NA NA TGTGCCAGCAGTTACGGGGGCCGTTATAGCAATCAGCCCCAGCATTTT CASSYGGRYSNQPQHF
TRBJ1-5 TRBV7-3 NA NA TGTGCCAGCAGCTTAGACTACAATCAGCCCCAGCATTTT CASSLDYNQPQHF
TRBJ2-3 TRBV9 NA few TGTGCCAGCAGCGTAGAGGGCACCTCTAGCACAGATACGCAGTATTTT CASSVEGTSSTDTQYF
TRBJ2-5 TRBV6-1 TRBD1 NA TGTGCCAGCAGTGAAAGGACAGGTGGTCAAGAGACCCAGTACTTC CASSERTGGQETQYF
TRBJ2-7 TRBV4-1 TRBD2 few TGCGCCAGCAGCCCCCAGCGGGGGGGCCATTACGAGCAGTACTTC CASSPQRGGHYEQYF
TRBJ2-1 TRBV14 TRBD2 NA TGTGCCAGCAGCCAAGAAGCGGGGGTTTCCTACAATGAGCAGTTCTTC CASSQEAGVSYNEQFF
TRBJ2-7 TRBV4-2 NA NA TGTGCCAGCAGCCAAGAGGCTTCAGGCTCCTACGAGCAGTACTTC CASSQEASGSYEQYF
TRBJ1-1 TRBV19 NA NA TGTGCCAGTAGTATACTCCGAGAGGTGAACACTGAAGCTTTCTTT CASSILREVNTEAFF
TRBJ2-1 TRBV27 NA NA TGTGCCAGCGGGCAGCTGTCCAATGAGCAGTTCTTC CASGQLSNEQFF
TRBJ2-6 TRBV6-1 NA NA TGTGCCAGCAGCTTAGATCGCTCTGGGGCCAACGTCCTGACTTTC CASSLDRSGANVLTF
TRBJ1-5 TRBV2 TRBD1 NA TGTGCCAGCAGGAACAGGGGGGGAAATCAGCCCCAGCATTTT CASRNRGGNQPQHF
TRBJ2-5 TRBV13 NA NA TGTGCCAGCAGCTTAGCCCTACAAGAGACCCAGTACTTC CASSLALQETQYF
TRBJ1-2 TRBV6-6 NA NA TGTGCCAGCAGTTACTATAGGACCTCGGAGGGTGGCTACACCTTC CASSYYRTSEGGYTF
TRBJ2-7 TRBV29-1 NA once TGCAGCTACGGGGACTCCTACGAGCAGTACTTC CSYGDSYEQYF
TRBJ1-2 TRBV9 NA NA TGTGCCAGCAGCATACAACAGGGAGCGGGCTATGGCTACACCTTC CASSIQQGAGYGYTF
TRBJ2-1 TRBV5-1 TRBD2 NA TGCGCCAGCAGCTCGGGAGGTGTAAGCGGGGGGATATTCAATGAGCAGTTCTTC CASSSGGVSGGIFNEQFF
TRBJ1-3 TRBV10-3 NA NA TGTGCCATCAGTGAGAGGACGGATGGAAACACCATATATTTT CAISERTDGNTIYF
TRBJ2-2 TRBV9 NA NA TGTGCCAGCAGCGCCCGCGGGGGCAGGGCGGCCGGGGAGCTGTTTTTT CASSARGGRAAGELFF
TRBJ2-2 TRBV5-1 NA NA TGCGCCACACACGAAGGGGGCACCGGGGAGCTGTTTTTT CATHEGGTGELFF
TRBJ2-2 TRBV4-1 NA NA TGCGCCAGCAGCCAAGTGGGGGGGGAGCTGTTTTTT CASSQVGGELFF
TRBJ2-7 TRBV4-1 NA NA TGCGCCAGCAGCCCAGTGATACAGTGGCTGGGGGAGCAGTACTTC CASSPVIQWLGEQYF
TRBJ1-1 TRBV29-1 NA NA TGCAGCGTTGAAAGGCAGAAGAACACTGAAGCTTTCTTT CSVERQKNTEAFF
TRBJ2-3 TRBV29-1 NA NA TGCAGCGTGGGGGCTGCCACCACCACAGATACGCAGTATTTT CSVGAATTTDTQYF
TRBJ1-6 TRBV30 TRBD1 NA TGTGCCTGGAGTTCCCCGGGACAGGAGAGCTCACCCCTCCACTTT CAWSSPGQESSPLHF
TRBJ2-7 TRBV7-8 NA NA TGTGCCAGCAGCCACTGGTCTACTGGGGTGGGCTACGAGCAGTACTTC CASSHWSTGVGYEQYF
TRBJ2-1 TRBV29-1 TRBD1 NA TGCAGCGTTGACCCGGACAGGGGGTACTACAATGAGCAGTTCTTC CSVDPDRGYYNEQFF
TRBJ2-3 TRBV6-5 TRBD1 NA TGTGCCAGCAGTTCGCGACAGGGGGGTTTCACAGATACGCAGTATTTT CASSSRQGGFTDTQYF
TRBJ2-4 TRBV7-9 NA NA TGTGCCAGCAGCTTGAGGGGGGGAAACATTCAGTACTTC CASSLRGGNIQYF
TRBJ1-5 TRBV2 NA NA TGTGCCAGCAGTCTGACAGGCACTAATCAGCCCCAGCATTTT CASSLTGTNQPQHF
TRBJ2-2 TRBV19 NA once TGTGCCAGTAGTATCCAGGCGGAAGTCACCGGGGAGCTGTTTTTT CASSIQAEVTGELFF
TRBJ2-5 TRBV6-5 NA once TGTGCCAGCAGTTACTCGTGGGGATCAGAGACCCAGTACTTC CASSYSWGSETQYF
TRBJ2-3 TRBV5-6 TRBD2 NA TGTGCCAGCAGCTCCGAAGGCGGGGGGCCCAAAAGCACAGATACGCAGTATTTT CASSSEGGGPKSTDTQYF
TRBJ2-2 TRBV19 NA NA TGTGCCGGGGGTGGGGGTCCGAACACCGGGGAGCTGTTTTTT CAGGGGPNTGELFF
TRBJ1-1 TRBV2 NA NA TGTGCCAGCAGTGAAGTAAAACGCTTGAACACTGAAGCTTTCTTT CASSEVKRLNTEAFF
TRBJ2-3 TRBV9 TRBD2 few TGTGCCAGCAGCGGACCTAGCGGGGGGGCGCCAGATACGCAGTATTTT CASSGPSGGAPDTQYF